The following is a T cell receptor (beta chain) sequence with its context. Its antigen is unknown. This sample is drawn from a study of cytomegalovirus exposure and HLA in healthy donors. As for the study in general: Among about 179 million T cells, an earlier analysis found approximately 110 million unique TCR beta sequences. Notes on the study in general: Previous analysis showed most TCR beta V segments were productive about 90% or about 30% of the time.

Germline V gene lookup returns CDR1 SGHTA and CDR2 FQGNSA. Trimming took 2 bases from V and 1 from J, leaving 15 bases between them. The CDR3 has 17 residues. This PCR relied on a set of 60 Vbeta primers and 13 Jbeta primers. TCRdb keeps only in-frame clones here, not all; method: immunoSEQ multiplex PCR. The profile covers 80,000 to 130,000 clones, with 75% appearing a single time and approximately 14% taken by the ten largest. Sample: PBMCs. The source is a male donor in good health and CMV-seropositive. The chain joins TRBV7-2 to TRBJ2-4, with D possibly being TRBD1 (5 bases). In DNA, the CDR3 is TGTGCCAGCAGCTTAATATACCAGGGAATGGCCAAAAACATTCAGTACTTC. Translation gives CASSLIYQGMAKNIQYF.